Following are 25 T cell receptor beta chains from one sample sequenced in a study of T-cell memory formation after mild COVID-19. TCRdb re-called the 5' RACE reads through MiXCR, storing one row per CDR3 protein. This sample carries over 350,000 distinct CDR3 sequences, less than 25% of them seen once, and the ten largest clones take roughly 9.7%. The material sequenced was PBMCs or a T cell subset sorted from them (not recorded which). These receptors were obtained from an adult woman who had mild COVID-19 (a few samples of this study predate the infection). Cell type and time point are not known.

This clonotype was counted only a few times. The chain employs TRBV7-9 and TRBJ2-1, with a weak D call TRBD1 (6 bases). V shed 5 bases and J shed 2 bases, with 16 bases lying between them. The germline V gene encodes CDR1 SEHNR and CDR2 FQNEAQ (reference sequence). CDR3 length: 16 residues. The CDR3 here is CASSQISGTTYNEQFF. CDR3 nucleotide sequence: TGTGCCAGCAGCCAAATCTCCGGGACAACCTACAATGAGCAGTTCTTC.

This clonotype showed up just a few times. As DNA, the CDR3 is TGCGCCAGCAGCCAAGACTGGGCATTGGCCCCGAACACTGAAGCTTTCTTT. Its translation is CASSQDWALAPNTEAFF. The rearrangement joins TRBV4-3 to TRBJ1-1; D gene unclear. There are 17 residues in the CDR3. Germline CDR1 reads LGHNA; CDR2 reads YSLEER. Trimming pared 0 bases from V and 1 base from J, leaving 15 bases between.

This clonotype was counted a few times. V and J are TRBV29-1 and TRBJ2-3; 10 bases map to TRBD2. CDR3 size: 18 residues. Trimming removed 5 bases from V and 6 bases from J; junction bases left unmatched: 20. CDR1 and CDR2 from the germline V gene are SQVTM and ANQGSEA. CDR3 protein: CSVTGILYSGRPGDTQYF. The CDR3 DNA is TGCAGCGTTACGGGGATCCTCTATAGCGGGAGGCCCGGGGATACGCAGTATTTT.

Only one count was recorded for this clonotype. For the CDR3, the DNA is TGTGCCAGCAAGAGGGCCGGCTCCTACGAGCAGTACTTC. Translating it yields CASKRAGSYEQYF. The chain combines TRBV19 with TRBJ2-7; possible D gene TRBD2, 5 bases. V lost 9 bases to trimming and J lost 0 bases, with 12 bases between them. This CDR3 region has 13 residues. The V gene's germline CDR1 is LNHDA and CDR2 SQIVND (reference sequence).

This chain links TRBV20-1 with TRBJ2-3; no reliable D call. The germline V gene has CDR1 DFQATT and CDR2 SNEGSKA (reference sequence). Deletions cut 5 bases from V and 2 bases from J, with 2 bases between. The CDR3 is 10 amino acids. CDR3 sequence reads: CSAFTDTQYF. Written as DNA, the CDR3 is TGCAGTGCTTTCACAGATACGCAGTATTTT.

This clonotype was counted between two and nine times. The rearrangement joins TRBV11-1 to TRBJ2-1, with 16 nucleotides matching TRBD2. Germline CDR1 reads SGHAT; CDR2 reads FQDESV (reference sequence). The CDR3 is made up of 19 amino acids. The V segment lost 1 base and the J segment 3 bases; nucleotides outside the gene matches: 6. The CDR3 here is CASSLEGLAGGPVYNEQFF. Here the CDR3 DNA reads TGTGCCAGCAGCTTAGAGGGACTAGCGGGAGGGCCGGTCTACAATGAGCAGTTCTTC.

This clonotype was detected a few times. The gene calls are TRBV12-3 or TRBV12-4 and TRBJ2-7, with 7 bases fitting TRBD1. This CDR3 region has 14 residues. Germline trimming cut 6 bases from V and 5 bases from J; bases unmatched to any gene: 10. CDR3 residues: CASRPTGERNEQYF. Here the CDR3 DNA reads TGTGCCAGCAGACCCACAGGGGAAAGGAACGAGCAGTACTTC.

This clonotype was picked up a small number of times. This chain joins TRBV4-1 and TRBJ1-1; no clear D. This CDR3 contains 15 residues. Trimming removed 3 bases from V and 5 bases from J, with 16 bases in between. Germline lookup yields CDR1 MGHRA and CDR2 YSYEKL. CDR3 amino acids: CASSQATYLGTEAFF. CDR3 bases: TGCGCCAGCAGCCAGGCGACCTACTTGGGGACTGAAGCTTTCTTT.

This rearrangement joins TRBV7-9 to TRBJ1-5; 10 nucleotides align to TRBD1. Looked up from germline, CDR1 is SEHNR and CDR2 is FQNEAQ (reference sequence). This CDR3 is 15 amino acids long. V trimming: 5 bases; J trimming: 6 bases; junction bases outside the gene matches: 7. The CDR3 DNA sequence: TGTGCCAGCAGCATAGACGGGACAGGGGCTCAGCCCCAGCATTTT. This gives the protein CASSIDGTGAQPQHF.

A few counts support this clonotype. The CDR3 DNA is TGTGCCAGCAGCACTAACAGGGGCGGAACCTACGAGCAGTACTTC. Protein: CASSTNRGGTYEQYF. This sequence joins TRBV21-1 and TRBJ2-7; the table calls TRBD1, which could not be checked here. TRBV21-1 is listed as a pseudogene. There are 15 residues in the CDR3.

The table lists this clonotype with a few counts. CDR3 DNA: TGTGCCAGCAGCTTTCAGGGGGCGGCTGAAGCTTTCTTT. As protein: CASSFQGAAEAFF. The chain uses TRBV7-9 and TRBJ1-1; 8 nucleotides agree with TRBD1. V lost 3 bases, J lost 6 bases, and 3 bases stayed unmatched. The V gene's germline CDR1 is SEHNR and CDR2 FQNEAQ (reference sequence). The CDR3 runs 13 residues.

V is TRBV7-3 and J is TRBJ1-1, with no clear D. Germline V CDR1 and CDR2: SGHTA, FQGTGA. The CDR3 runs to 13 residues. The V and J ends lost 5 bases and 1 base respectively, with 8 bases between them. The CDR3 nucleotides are TGTGCCAGCAGCACCCAATCGAACACTGAAGCTTTCTTT. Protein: CASSTQSNTEAFF.

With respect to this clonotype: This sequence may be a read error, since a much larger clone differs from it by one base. The CDR3 is CASSPWTENTGELLF. The CDR3 DNA is TGTGCCAGCAGCCCCTGGACAGAGAACACCGGGGAGCTGCTTTTT. The rearrangement joins TRBV5-6 to TRBJ2-2; a weak D match, TRBD1 (6 bases). The CDR3 consists of 15 residues. CDR1 SGHDT and CDR2 YYEEEE come from the germline V gene.

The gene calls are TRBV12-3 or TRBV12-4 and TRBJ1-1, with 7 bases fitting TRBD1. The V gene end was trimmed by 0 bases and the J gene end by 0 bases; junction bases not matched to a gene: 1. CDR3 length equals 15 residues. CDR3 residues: CASSLAGQLNTEAFF. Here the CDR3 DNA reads TGTGCCAGCAGTTTAGCGGGACAGTTGAACACTGAAGCTTTCTTT.

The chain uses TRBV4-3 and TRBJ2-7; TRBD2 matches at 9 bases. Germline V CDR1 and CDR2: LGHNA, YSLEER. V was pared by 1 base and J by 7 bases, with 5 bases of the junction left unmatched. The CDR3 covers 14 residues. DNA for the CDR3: TGCGCCAGCAGCCAAGGGACTAGCGTTCATGAGCAGTACTTC. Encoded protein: CASSQGTSVHEQYF.

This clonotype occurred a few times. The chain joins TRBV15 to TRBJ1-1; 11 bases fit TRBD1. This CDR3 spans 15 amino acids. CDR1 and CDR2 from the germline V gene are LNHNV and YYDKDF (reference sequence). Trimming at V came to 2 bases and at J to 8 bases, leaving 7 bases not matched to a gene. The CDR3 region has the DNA TGTGCCACCAGCAGACTGGGGACAGGGGGATGGGAAGCTTTCTTT. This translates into CATSRLGTGGWEAFF.

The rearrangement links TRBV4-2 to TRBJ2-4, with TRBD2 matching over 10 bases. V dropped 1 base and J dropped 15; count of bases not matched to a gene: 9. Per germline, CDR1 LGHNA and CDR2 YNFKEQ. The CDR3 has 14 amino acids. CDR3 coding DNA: TGTGCCAGCAGCCAAGTTACTAGCGGGAAGGAGTTGTACTTC. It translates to CASSQVTSGKELYF.

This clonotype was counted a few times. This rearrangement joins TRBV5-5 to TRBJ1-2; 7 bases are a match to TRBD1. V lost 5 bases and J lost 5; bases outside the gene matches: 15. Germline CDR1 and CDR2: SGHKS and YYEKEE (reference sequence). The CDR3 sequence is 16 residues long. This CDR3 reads CASRPFTQRDSYGYTF. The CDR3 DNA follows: TGTGCCAGCAGACCCTTTACTCAGAGGGACAGTTATGGCTACACCTTC. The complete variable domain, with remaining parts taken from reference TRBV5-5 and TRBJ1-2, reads DAGVTQSPTHLIKTRGQQVTLRCSPISGHKSVSWYQQVLGQGPQFIFQYYEKEERGRGNFPDRFSARQFPNYSSELNVNALLLGDSALYLCASRPFTQRDSYGYTFGSGTRLTVV.

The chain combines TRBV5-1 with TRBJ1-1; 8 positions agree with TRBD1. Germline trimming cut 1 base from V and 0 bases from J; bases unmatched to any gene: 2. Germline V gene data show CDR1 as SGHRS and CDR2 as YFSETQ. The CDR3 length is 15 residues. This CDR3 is CASSLRTGLNTEAFF. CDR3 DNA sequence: TGCGCCAGCAGCTTGCGGACAGGGTTGAACACTGAAGCTTTCTTT.

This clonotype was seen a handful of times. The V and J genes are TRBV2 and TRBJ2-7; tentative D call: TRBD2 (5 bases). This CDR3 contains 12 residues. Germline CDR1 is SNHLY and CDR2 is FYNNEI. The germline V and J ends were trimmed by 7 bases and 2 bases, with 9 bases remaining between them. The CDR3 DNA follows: TGTGCCAGCAAACGGGGTACCTACGAGCAGTACTTC. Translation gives CASKRGTYEQYF.

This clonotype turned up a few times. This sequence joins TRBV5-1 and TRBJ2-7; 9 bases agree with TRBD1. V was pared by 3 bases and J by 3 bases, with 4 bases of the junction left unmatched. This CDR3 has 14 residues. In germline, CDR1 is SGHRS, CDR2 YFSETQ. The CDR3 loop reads CASSSRTGDYEQYF. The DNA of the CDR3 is TGCGCCAGCAGCTCGAGGACAGGGGACTACGAGCAGTACTTC. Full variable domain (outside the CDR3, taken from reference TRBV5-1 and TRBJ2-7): KAGVTQTPRYLIKTRGQQVTLSCSPISGHRSVSWYQQTPGQGLQFLFEYFSETQRNKGNFPGRFSGRQFSNSRSEMNVSTLELGDSALYLCASSSRTGDYEQYFGPGTRLTVT.

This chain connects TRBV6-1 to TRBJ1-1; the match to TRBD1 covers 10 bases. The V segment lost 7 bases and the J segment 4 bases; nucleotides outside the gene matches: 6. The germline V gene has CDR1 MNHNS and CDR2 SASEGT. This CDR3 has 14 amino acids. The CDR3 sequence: CASTRDRGFTEAFF. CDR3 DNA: TGTGCCAGCACTCGGGACAGGGGTTTCACTGAAGCTTTCTTT.

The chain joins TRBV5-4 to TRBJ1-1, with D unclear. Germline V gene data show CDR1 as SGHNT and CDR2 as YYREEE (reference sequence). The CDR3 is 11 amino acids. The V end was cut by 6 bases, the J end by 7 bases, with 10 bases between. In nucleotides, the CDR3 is TGTGCCAGCAAGCGGGAGGGTGAAGCTTTCTTT. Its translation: CASKREGEAFF.

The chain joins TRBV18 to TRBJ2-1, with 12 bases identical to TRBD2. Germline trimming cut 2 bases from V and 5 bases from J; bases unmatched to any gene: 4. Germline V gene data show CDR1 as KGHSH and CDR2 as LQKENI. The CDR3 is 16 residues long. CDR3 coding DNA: TGTGCCAGCTCACCATGGCTAGCGGGAGGGAACAATGAGCAGTTCTTC. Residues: CASSPWLAGGNNEQFF.

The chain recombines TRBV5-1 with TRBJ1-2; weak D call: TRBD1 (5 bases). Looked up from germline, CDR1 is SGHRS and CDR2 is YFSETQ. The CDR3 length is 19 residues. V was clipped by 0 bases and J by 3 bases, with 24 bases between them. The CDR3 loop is CASSLAASVSGFLDYGYTF. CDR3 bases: TGCGCCAGCAGCTTGGCGGCTTCTGTTTCAGGGTTCCTAGACTATGGCTACACCTTC.